This record covers a single TCR beta chain. The antigen remains unidentified. This entry belongs to a study of shared clonotypes between healthy human individuals. The genomic DNA of each subset was split evenly across several immunoSEQ plates. Measured with immunoSEQ multiplex PCR; TCRdb has only the in-frame clones, and not every one. The sample holds some 2.1 million clones; approximately 95% are singletons and the top ten take roughly 1.1%. Findings and caveats of the study: Around 5.3% of naive CD4 clonotypes were shared across a few donors. Expectations were that clonotype sharing among donors would be affected by sequencing depth.

In the naive CD8 group, cells lacked CD45RO and were positively selected for CCR7, so terminally differentiated effector memory CD45RA+ cells were left out. Every one of the donors was a Caucasian adult that lived in Nashville, Tennessee. The germline V gene encodes CDR1 SGDLS and CDR2 YYNGEE. Trimming removed 3 bases at V and 3 bases at J, with 9 bases between. CDR3 size: 13 residues. Material: naive CD8+ T cells sorted from blood. V and J are TRBV9 and TRBJ1-2; D is unclear. The clonotype originates from a man in his late teens or twenties in good health. The CDR3 here is CASSAWLYYGYTF. Here the CDR3 DNA reads TGTGCCAGCAGCGCCTGGCTATACTATGGCTACACCTTC.